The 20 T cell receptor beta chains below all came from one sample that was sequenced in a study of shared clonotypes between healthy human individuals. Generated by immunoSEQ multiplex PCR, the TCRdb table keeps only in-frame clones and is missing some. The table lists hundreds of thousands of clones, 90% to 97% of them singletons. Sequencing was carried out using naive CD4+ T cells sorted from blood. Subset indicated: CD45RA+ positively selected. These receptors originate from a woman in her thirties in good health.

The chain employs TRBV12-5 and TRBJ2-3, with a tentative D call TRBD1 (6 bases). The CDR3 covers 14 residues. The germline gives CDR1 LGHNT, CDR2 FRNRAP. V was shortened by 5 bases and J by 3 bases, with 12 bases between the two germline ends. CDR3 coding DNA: TGTGCTAGTGGTCTTCTGGACAGTACAGATACGCAGTATTTT. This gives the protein CASGLLDSTDTQYF.

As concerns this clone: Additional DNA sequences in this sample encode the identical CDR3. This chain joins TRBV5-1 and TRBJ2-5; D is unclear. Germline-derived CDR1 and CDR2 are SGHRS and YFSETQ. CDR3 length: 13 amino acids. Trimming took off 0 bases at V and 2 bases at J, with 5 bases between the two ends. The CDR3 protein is CASSLVPQETQYF. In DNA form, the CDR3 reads TGCGCCAGCAGCTTGGTCCCACAAGAGACCCAGTACTTC.

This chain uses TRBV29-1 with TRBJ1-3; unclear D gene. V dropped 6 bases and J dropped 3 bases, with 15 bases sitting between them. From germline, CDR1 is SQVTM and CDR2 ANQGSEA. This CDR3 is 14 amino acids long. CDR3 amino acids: CSVRETAVGNTIYF. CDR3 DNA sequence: TGCAGCGTCCGCGAGACGGCGGTTGGAAACACCATATATTTT.

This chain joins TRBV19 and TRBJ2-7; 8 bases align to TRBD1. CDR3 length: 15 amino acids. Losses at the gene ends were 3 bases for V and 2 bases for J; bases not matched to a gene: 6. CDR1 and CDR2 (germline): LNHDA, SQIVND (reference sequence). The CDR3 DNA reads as TGTGCCAGTAGTATCTTGTTGGGACAGGCCTACGAGCAGTACTTC. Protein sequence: CASSILLGQAYEQYF. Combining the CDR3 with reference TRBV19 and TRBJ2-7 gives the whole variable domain DGGITQSPKYLFRKEGQNVTLSCEQNLNHDAMYWYRQDPGQGLRLIYYSQIVNDFQKGDIAEGYSVSREKKESFPLTVTSAQKNPTAFYLCASSILLGQAYEQYFGPGTRLTVT.

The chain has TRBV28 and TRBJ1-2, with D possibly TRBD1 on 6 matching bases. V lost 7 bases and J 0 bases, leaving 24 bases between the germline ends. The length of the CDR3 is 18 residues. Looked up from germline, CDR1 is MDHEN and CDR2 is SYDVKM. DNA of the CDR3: TGTGCCAGCACCCCAAACAGAGGAGGGGGTTTGTCTAACTATGGCTACACCTTC. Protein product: CASTPNRGGGLSNYGYTF.

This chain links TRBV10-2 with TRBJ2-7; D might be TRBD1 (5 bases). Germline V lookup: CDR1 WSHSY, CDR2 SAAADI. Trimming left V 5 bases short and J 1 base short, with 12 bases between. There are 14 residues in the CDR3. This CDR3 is CASSKWTTSYEQYF. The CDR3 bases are TGCGCCAGCAGTAAATGGACAACTTCCTACGAGCAGTACTTC.

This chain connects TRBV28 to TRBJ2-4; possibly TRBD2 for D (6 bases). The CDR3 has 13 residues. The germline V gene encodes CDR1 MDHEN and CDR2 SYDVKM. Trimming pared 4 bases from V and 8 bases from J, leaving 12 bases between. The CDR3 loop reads CASSSSAGDIQYF. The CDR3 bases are TGTGCCAGCAGTTCTAGCGCCGGAGACATTCAGTACTTC.

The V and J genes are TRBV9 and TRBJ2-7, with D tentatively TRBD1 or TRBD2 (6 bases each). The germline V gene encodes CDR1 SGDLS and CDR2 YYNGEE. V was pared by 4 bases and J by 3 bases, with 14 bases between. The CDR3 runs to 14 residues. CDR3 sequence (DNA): TGTGCCAGCAGCCCCCGGGGGCGGTACTACGAGCAGTACTTC. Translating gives CASSPRGRYYEQYF. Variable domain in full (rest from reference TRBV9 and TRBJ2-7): DSGVTQTPKHLITATGQRVTLRCSPRSGDLSVYWYQQSLDQGLQFLIQYYNGEERAKGNILERFSAQQFPDLHSELNLSSLELGDSALYFCASSPRGRYYEQYFGPGTRLTVT.

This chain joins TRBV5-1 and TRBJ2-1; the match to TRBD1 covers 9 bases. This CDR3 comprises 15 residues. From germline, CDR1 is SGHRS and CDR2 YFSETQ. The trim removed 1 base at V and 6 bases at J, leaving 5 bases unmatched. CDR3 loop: CASSLRGTGSNEQFF. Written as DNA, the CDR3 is TGCGCCAGCAGCTTGAGAGGGACAGGGTCCAATGAGCAGTTCTTC.

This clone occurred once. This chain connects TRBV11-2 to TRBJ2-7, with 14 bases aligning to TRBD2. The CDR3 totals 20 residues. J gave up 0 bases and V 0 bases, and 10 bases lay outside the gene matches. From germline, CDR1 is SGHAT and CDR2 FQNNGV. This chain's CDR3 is CASSLDLRTSGRQSSYEQYF. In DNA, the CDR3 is TGTGCCAGCAGCTTAGATCTTAGGACTAGCGGGAGGCAAAGCTCCTACGAGCAGTACTTC.

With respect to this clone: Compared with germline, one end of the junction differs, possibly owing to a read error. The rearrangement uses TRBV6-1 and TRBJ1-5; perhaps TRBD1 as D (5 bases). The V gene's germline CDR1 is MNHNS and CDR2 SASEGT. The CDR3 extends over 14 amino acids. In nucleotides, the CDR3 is TGTGCCATCAGTGAGGAGGGGAATTTGCAGCCCCAGCATTTT. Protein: CAISEEGNLQPQHF.

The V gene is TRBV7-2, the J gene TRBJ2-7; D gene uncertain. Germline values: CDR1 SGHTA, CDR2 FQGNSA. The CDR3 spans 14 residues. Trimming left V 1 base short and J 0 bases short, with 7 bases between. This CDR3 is CASSLEWSSYEQYF. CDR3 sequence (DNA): TGTGCCAGCAGCTTAGAATGGAGCTCCTACGAGCAGTACTTC.

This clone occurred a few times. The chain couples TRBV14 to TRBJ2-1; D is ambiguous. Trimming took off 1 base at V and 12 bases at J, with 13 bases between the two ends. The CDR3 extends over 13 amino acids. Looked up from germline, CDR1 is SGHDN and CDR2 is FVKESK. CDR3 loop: CASSQVFGKWQFF. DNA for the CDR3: TGTGCCAGCAGCCAAGTCTTCGGCAAATGGCAGTTCTTC.

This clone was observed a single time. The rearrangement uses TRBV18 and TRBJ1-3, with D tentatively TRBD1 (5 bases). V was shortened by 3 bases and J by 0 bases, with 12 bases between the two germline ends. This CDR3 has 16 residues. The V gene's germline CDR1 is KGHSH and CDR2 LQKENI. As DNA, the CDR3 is TGTGCCAGCTCACCCCTGGACATAGCCTCTGGAAACACCATATATTTT. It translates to CASSPLDIASGNTIYF.

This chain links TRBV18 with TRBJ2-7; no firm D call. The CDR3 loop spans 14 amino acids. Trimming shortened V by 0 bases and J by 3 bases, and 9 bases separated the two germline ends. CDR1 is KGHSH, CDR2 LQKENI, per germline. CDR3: CASSPPASNYEQYF. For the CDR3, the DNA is TGTGCCAGCTCACCACCGGCTTCCAACTACGAGCAGTACTTC.

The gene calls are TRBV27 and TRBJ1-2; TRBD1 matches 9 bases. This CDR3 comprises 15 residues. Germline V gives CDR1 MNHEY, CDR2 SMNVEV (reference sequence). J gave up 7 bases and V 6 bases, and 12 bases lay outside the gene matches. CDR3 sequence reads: CASSPGTGSGAGYTF. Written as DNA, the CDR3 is TGTGCCAGCAGCCCCGGGACAGGGTCGGGAGCTGGCTACACCTTC.

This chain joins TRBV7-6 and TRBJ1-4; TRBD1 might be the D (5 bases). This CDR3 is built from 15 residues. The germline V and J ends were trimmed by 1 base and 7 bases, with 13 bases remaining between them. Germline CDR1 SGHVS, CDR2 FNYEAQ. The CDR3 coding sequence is TGTGCCAGCAGCTTAGGGTGGGGGACGGGTGAAAAACTGTTTTTT. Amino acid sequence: CASSLGWGTGEKLFF.

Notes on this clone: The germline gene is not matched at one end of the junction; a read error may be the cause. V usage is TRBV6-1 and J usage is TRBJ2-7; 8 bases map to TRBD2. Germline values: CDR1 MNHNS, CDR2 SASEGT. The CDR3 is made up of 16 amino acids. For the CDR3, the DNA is TGTGCCATCAGTGTTGGGGACGGGAGGGCCGCCTACGAGCAGTACTTC. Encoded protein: CAISVGDGRAAYEQYF.

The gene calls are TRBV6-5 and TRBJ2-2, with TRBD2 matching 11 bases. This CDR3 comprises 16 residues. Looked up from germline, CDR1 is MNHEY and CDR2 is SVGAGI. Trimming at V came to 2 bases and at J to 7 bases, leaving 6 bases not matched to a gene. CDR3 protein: CASSYVSGRAGGELFF. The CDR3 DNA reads TGTGCCAGCAGTTACGTTAGCGGGAGGGCCGGCGGGGAGCTGTTTTTT.

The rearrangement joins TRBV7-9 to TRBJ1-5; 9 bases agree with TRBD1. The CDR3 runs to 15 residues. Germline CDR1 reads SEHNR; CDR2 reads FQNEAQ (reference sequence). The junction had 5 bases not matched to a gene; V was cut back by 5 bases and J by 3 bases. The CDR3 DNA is TGTGCCAGCAGCGCGACAGGGGGTGCCAATCAGCCCCAGCATTTT. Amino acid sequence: CASSATGGANQPQHF.